This paragraph covers one TCR beta chain sequence. Its specificity is not known. This sample was included in a study of cytomegalovirus exposure and HLA in healthy donors. Study-wide background: From HLA-typed donors, an early data release held 70 million to 95 million unique TCRs.

There are 16 residues in the CDR3. Deletions cut 0 bases from V and 3 bases from J, with 12 bases between. Per germline, CDR1 SGHDN and CDR2 FVKESK. Whole-study findings and limits: For TCR beta chains, V- and J-gene trimming was later linked to a missense DCLRE1C variant.

Use of 60 Vbeta and 13 Jbeta primers characterized the PCR. The protocol was immunoSEQ multiplex PCR, while the TCRdb copy is restricted to in-frame clones and leaves out a portion. The sample includes 150,000 to 200,000 clones, 82% of them seen just once. The chain employs TRBV14 and TRBJ1-5; D is uncertain. The receptor was derived from a male donor in good health and CMV-seropositive. Sequencing was performed on PBMCs. In DNA form, the CDR3 reads TGTGCCAGCAGCCAAGATTACTTCGGGGTCAATCAGCCCCAGCATTTT. Residues: CASSQDYFGVNQPQHF.